This T cell receptor beta chain was captured in a study of T cell responses to AZD1222 COVID-19 vaccine. In the study overall: Second-dose intervals near 4 or 12 weeks were combined. Study outcomes and limitations: Donors were chiefly white British, with a greater number of females, and clonal diversity was perhaps underestimated. The study reported that nearly half of spike-specific TCRs target unmutated variant regions. Only after the peak T cell response were repertoires sampled.

Details on this clone: As yet, its antigen is unknown.

TCRdb's table, derived via immunoSEQ multiplex PCR, lists solely in-frame clones and lacks some. In the table there are fewer than 150,000 clones, around 90% of which are singletons. The CDR3 contains 14 residues. V was cut by 5 bases and J by 5 bases, with 14 bases left in between. Germline V lookup: CDR1 MNHEY, CDR2 SVGAGI. Material: peripheral blood, obtained on day 0 of AZD1222 vaccination. This receptor was taken from an adult in good health. The genes are TRBV6-5 and TRBJ2-3; D perhaps matches TRBD1 (5 bases). The CDR3 is CASSTTGLGDTQYF. CDR3 DNA sequence: TGTGCCAGCAGTACAACAGGTCTGGGAGATACGCAGTATTTT.